The 4 T cell receptor beta chains below come from one sample, sequenced in a study of OX40 agonist ivuxolimab in advanced cancers. Assay: immunoSEQ multiplex PCR; the TCRdb copy retains only in-frame clones and omits some. The table lists tens of thousands of clones, over 70% of them singletons. Sequencing was performed on CD4+ or CD8+ T cells sorted from blood, taken in a trial of the OX40 agonist ivuxolimab. The receptor set was obtained from an adult with an advanced solid tumor such as melanoma, head and neck, liver or kidney cancer.

The chain has TRBV27 and TRBJ1-1, with D unclear. V lost 1 base to trimming and J lost 5 bases, with 11 bases between them. CDR3 length equals 14 residues. The V gene's germline CDR1 is MNHEY and CDR2 SMNVEV (reference sequence). The CDR3 sequence is CASSLLYSGTEAFF. CDR3 in DNA: TGTGCCAGCAGTTTATTATATTCGGGGACTGAAGCTTTCTTT.

This clone rates as medium-sized. This chain connects TRBV2 to TRBJ2-5; no firm D call. CDR1 and CDR2 (germline): SNHLY, FYNNEI. V shed 5 bases and J shed 5 bases, with 15 bases lying between them. The CDR3 loop spans 14 amino acids. For the CDR3, the DNA is TGTGCCAGCAGTAACCGGGCCCCTTTGGAGACCCAGTACTTC. Its translation: CASSNRAPLETQYF. The full variable domain, in which reference TRBV2 and TRBJ2-5 provide the parts outside the CDR3, is EPEVTQTPSHQVTQMGQEVILRCVPISNHLYFYWYRQILGQKVEFLVSFYNNEISEKSEIFDDQFSVERPDGSNFTLKIRSTKLEDSAMYFCASSNRAPLETQYFGPGTRLLVL.

The chain carries TRBV6-6 and TRBJ2-7, with D possibly matching TRBD1 (5 bases). Germline CDR1 reads MNHNY; CDR2 reads SVGAGI (reference sequence). This CDR3 is built from 12 residues. The V end was cut by 8 bases, the J end by 7 bases, with 15 bases between. The CDR3 nucleotides are TGTGCCAGCGGGTTCAGGGTGGAGGAGCAGTACTTC. It specifies CASGFRVEEQYF.

The chain has TRBV9 and TRBJ2-3; D perhaps matches TRBD2 (6 bases). V lost 7 bases and J lost 6, with 15 bases in between. The CDR3 spans 13 residues. The germline V gene has CDR1 SGDLS and CDR2 YYNGEE. CDR3 DNA sequence: TGTGCCAGCGCCGGGAGCAATAAGGATACGCAGTATTTT. It encodes CASAGSNKDTQYF. The complete variable domain, with remaining parts taken from reference TRBV9 and TRBJ2-3, reads DSGVTQTPKHLITATGQRVTLRCSPRSGDLSVYWYQQSLDQGLQFLIQYYNGEERAKGNILERFSAQQFPDLHSELNLSSLELGDSALYFCASAGSNKDTQYFGPGTRLTVL.